Listed below are T cell receptor beta chains from one sample, sequenced in a study of cytomegalovirus exposure and HLA in healthy donors. The method was immunoSEQ multiplex PCR; TCRdb's version includes in-frame clones alone and lacks a portion of them. The data hold about 190,000 clones, with roughly 84% observed a single time. What was sequenced was PBMCs. These receptor sequences come from a boy aged 5-17 years in good health and CMV-seronegative. Each CDR3 is given with its conserved first and last residue. The order of the fields is clone size, D gene, J gene, V gene, CDR3 protein, CDR3 DNA. The D gene is left open where the match is weak. Rows may omit the clone size; those that give it use once, few, many or a size class.

clone size: -; D gene: -; J gene: TRBJ1-1; V gene: TRBV7-9; CDR3 protein: CASNNQGSPAFF; CDR3 DNA: TGTGCCAGCAATAACCAGGGGTCCCCAGCTTTCTTT
clone size: -; D gene: -; J gene: TRBJ1-2; V gene: TRBV25-1; CDR3 protein: CASSEFGTKGGYTF; CDR3 DNA: TGTGCCAGCAGTGAATTCGGGACAAAAGGTGGCTACACCTTC
clone size: -; D gene: -; J gene: TRBJ1-2; V gene: TRBV6-1; CDR3 protein: CASSLQDELGYTF; CDR3 DNA: TGTGCCAGCAGTCTCCAGGATGAGCTGGGCTACACCTTC
clone size: -; D gene: -; J gene: TRBJ2-7; V gene: TRBV7-9; CDR3 protein: CASVPDYSYEQYF; CDR3 DNA: TGTGCCAGCGTCCCGGACTACTCCTACGAGCAGTACTTC
clone size: -; D gene: TRBD1; J gene: TRBJ1-5; V gene: TRBV2; CDR3 protein: CASSKTGVQPQHF; CDR3 DNA: TGTGCCAGCAGTAAAACAGGGGTTCAGCCCCAGCATTTT
clone size: few; D gene: -; J gene: TRBJ2-7; V gene: TRBV7-9; CDR3 protein: CASSSSWRAEENEQYF; CDR3 DNA: TGTGCCAGCAGCTCGTCTTGGAGGGCCGAGGAAAACGAGCAGTACTTC
clone size: -; D gene: TRBD1; J gene: TRBJ2-7; V gene: TRBV7-9; CDR3 protein: CASRQGYDEQYF; CDR3 DNA: TGTGCCAGCCGACAGGGTTACGACGAGCAGTACTTC
clone size: -; D gene: TRBD1; J gene: TRBJ1-5; V gene: TRBV23-1; CDR3 protein: CASSFPGQPHSNQPQHF; CDR3 DNA: TGCGCCAGCAGCTTTCCGGGACAGCCACATAGCAATCAGCCCCAGCATTTT
clone size: -; D gene: -; J gene: TRBJ1-1; V gene: TRBV19; CDR3 protein: CASTGMDWNTEAFF; CDR3 DNA: TGTGCCAGTACGGGGATGGATTGGAACACTGAAGCTTTCTTT
clone size: -; D gene: TRBD1; J gene: TRBJ2-7; V gene: TRBV18; CDR3 protein: CASSPGDSYEQYF; CDR3 DNA: TGTGCCAGCTCACCAGGGGACAGCTACGAGCAGTACTTC
clone size: -; D gene: TRBD1; J gene: TRBJ1-3; V gene: TRBV7-9; CDR3 protein: CASSLVAGQQRGRNTIYF; CDR3 DNA: TGTGCCAGCAGCTTAGTCGCGGGACAGCAGAGAGGGCGGAACACCATATATTTT
clone size: -; D gene: -; J gene: TRBJ1-5; V gene: TRBV27; CDR3 protein: CASGGEQGGQPQHF; CDR3 DNA: TGTGCCAGCGGGGGAGAACAGGGTGGTCAGCCCCAGCATTTT
clone size: -; D gene: -; J gene: TRBJ2-5; V gene: TRBV5-1; CDR3 protein: CASSGSSSETQYF; CDR3 DNA: TGCGCCAGCAGCGGGTCTAGTTCGGAGACCCAGTACTTC
clone size: -; D gene: -; J gene: TRBJ1-5; V gene: TRBV19; CDR3 protein: CASSLSPYQPQHF; CDR3 DNA: TGTGCCAGTAGTCTAAGCCCCTATCAGCCCCAGCATTTT
clone size: once; D gene: TRBD2; J gene: TRBJ2-3; V gene: TRBV6-5; CDR3 protein: CASSSLATQYF; CDR3 DNA: TGTGCCAGCAGTTCACTAGCGACGCAGTATTTT
clone size: once; D gene: -; J gene: TRBJ1-5; V gene: TRBV2; CDR3 protein: CASGRDRVASGPQHF; CDR3 DNA: TGTGCCAGCGGCCGAGACCGGGTCGCCTCTGGGCCCCAGCATTTT
clone size: -; D gene: -; J gene: TRBJ2-3; V gene: TRBV10-3; CDR3 protein: CAISDRKISTDTQYF; CDR3 DNA: TGTGCCATCAGCGACAGAAAAATTAGCACAGATACGCAGTATTTT
clone size: -; D gene: TRBD2; J gene: TRBJ2-5; V gene: TRBV4-1; CDR3 protein: CASSQATSALGEQYF; CDR3 DNA: TGCGCCAGCAGCCAAGCGACTAGCGCTCTGGGGGAGCAGTACTTC
clone size: -; D gene: TRBD1; J gene: TRBJ1-2; V gene: TRBV9; CDR3 protein: CASNIPGTGMFYGYTF; CDR3 DNA: TGTGCCAGCAACATTCCCGGGACAGGGATGTTCTATGGCTACACCTTC
clone size: -; D gene: TRBD2; J gene: TRBJ2-5; V gene: TRBV2; CDR3 protein: CASRNTAGGQETQYF; CDR3 DNA: TGTGCCAGCAGGAACACAGCGGGGGGGCAAGAGACCCAGTACTTC
clone size: -; D gene: -; J gene: TRBJ2-7; V gene: TRBV5-1; CDR3 protein: CASSLWLGGRDGYEQYF; CDR3 DNA: TGCGCCAGCAGCTTGTGGCTGGGTGGGCGGGACGGCTACGAGCAGTACTTC
clone size: -; D gene: TRBD2; J gene: TRBJ2-3; V gene: TRBV5-4; CDR3 protein: CASRPDLAGGTDTQYF; CDR3 DNA: TGTGCCAGCAGGCCCGATCTAGCGGGAGGCACAGATACGCAGTATTTT
clone size: -; D gene: -; J gene: TRBJ1-4; V gene: TRBV6-1; CDR3 protein: CASSERRSTNEKLFF; CDR3 DNA: TGTGCCAGCAGTGAACGGAGATCAACTAATGAAAAACTGTTTTTT
clone size: -; D gene: TRBD1; J gene: TRBJ2-7; V gene: TRBV6-4; CDR3 protein: CASSPDPGTGGEQYF; CDR3 DNA: TGTGCCAGCAGTCCCGACCCCGGGACAGGGGGCGAGCAGTACTTC
clone size: few; D gene: -; J gene: TRBJ1-1; V gene: TRBV2; CDR3 protein: CASSWRGTEAFF; CDR3 DNA: TGTGCCAGCAGTTGGAGAGGGACTGAAGCTTTCTTT
clone size: -; D gene: -; J gene: TRBJ1-1; V gene: TRBV19; CDR3 protein: CASSIVGAEAFF; CDR3 DNA: TGTGCCAGTAGTATCGTCGGGGCTGAAGCTTTCTTT
clone size: -; D gene: TRBD1; J gene: TRBJ2-1; V gene: TRBV9; CDR3 protein: CASSVVGDSSYNEQFF; CDR3 DNA: TGTGCCAGCAGCGTAGTGGGGGACAGCTCCTACAATGAGCAGTTCTTC
clone size: -; D gene: -; J gene: TRBJ2-7; V gene: TRBV30; CDR3 protein: CALKSLNEQYF; CDR3 DNA: TGTGCCTTGAAATCCCTAAACGAGCAGTACTTC
clone size: -; D gene: TRBD1; J gene: TRBJ1-1; V gene: TRBV7-9; CDR3 protein: CASSSQTLGQGHTEAFF; CDR3 DNA: TGTGCCAGCAGCTCTCAAACCTTGGGACAGGGACACACTGAAGCTTTCTTT
clone size: -; D gene: -; J gene: TRBJ1-1; V gene: TRBV28; CDR3 protein: CASSFWGGPGTEAFF; CDR3 DNA: TGTGCCAGCAGTTTTTGGGGGGGCCCGGGCACTGAAGCTTTCTTT
clone size: once; D gene: TRBD1; J gene: TRBJ2-5; V gene: TRBV10-3; CDR3 protein: CAISELGQGKETQYF; CDR3 DNA: TGTGCCATCAGTGAGTTGGGACAGGGAAAAGAGACCCAGTACTTC
clone size: few; D gene: TRBD1; J gene: TRBJ2-1; V gene: TRBV29-1; CDR3 protein: CSVRQGNEQFF; CDR3 DNA: TGCAGCGTCAGACAGGGTAATGAGCAGTTCTTC
clone size: -; D gene: TRBD1; J gene: TRBJ2-7; V gene: TRBV27; CDR3 protein: CASSLPGQGVEQYF; CDR3 DNA: TGTGCCAGCAGTTTGCCGGGACAGGGCGTAGAGCAGTACTTC
clone size: -; D gene: TRBD2; J gene: TRBJ2-7; V gene: TRBV7-2; CDR3 protein: CASSASGGASEQYF; CDR3 DNA: TGTGCCAGCAGCGCTAGCGGGGGGGCATCCGAGCAGTACTTC
clone size: -; D gene: TRBD1; J gene: TRBJ1-4; V gene: TRBV19; CDR3 protein: CASSPKGQKNEKLFF; CDR3 DNA: TGTGCCAGTAGTCCTAAGGGACAGAAGAATGAAAAACTGTTTTTT
clone size: -; D gene: -; J gene: TRBJ2-3; V gene: TRBV6-4; CDR3 protein: CASSDSPGSVTDTQYF; CDR3 DNA: TGTGCCAGCAGTGACTCCCCCGGGAGCGTTACAGATACGCAGTATTTT
clone size: -; D gene: -; J gene: TRBJ1-4; V gene: TRBV15; CDR3 protein: CATSKSHEGIRFF; CDR3 DNA: TGTGCCACCAGCAAGTCTCATGAGGGTATTAGGTTTTTT
clone size: -; D gene: TRBD1; J gene: TRBJ1-1; V gene: TRBV10-3; CDR3 protein: CAISESGQGNTEAFF; CDR3 DNA: TGTGCCATCAGTGAGTCCGGACAGGGCAACACTGAAGCTTTCTTT
clone size: -; D gene: TRBD2; J gene: TRBJ2-7; V gene: TRBV6-5; CDR3 protein: CASRGLAGDTSEQYF; CDR3 DNA: TGTGCCAGCAGAGGACTAGCGGGTGACACCTCCGAGCAGTACTTC
clone size: -; D gene: -; J gene: TRBJ2-1; V gene: TRBV6-4; CDR3 protein: CASSDVGGDYNEQFF; CDR3 DNA: TGTGCCAGCAGTGATGTTGGCGGGGACTACAATGAGCAGTTCTTC
clone size: -; D gene: -; J gene: TRBJ1-1; V gene: TRBV10-1; CDR3 protein: CASSESLEREAFF; CDR3 DNA: TGCGCCAGCAGTGAGTCTTTAGAGAGGGAGGCTTTCTTT
clone size: -; D gene: -; J gene: TRBJ1-1; V gene: TRBV27; CDR3 protein: CASSLGELTEAFF; CDR3 DNA: TGTGCCAGCAGTTTGGGAGAGCTCACTGAAGCTTTCTTT
clone size: -; D gene: TRBD2; J gene: TRBJ2-3; V gene: TRBV19; CDR3 protein: CASSPGGEGDTQYF; CDR3 DNA: TGTGCCAGTAGTCCCGGGGGGGAGGGAGATACGCAGTATTTT
clone size: -; D gene: TRBD1; J gene: TRBJ1-1; V gene: TRBV5-1; CDR3 protein: CASSLNRDRERAFF; CDR3 DNA: TGCGCCAGCAGCTTGAACCGGGACAGGGAACGAGCTTTCTTT
clone size: -; D gene: TRBD2; J gene: TRBJ2-6; V gene: TRBV13; CDR3 protein: CASSQRGSGANVLTF; CDR3 DNA: TGTGCCAGCAGCCAGCGGGGCTCTGGGGCCAACGTCCTGACTTTC
clone size: few; D gene: -; J gene: TRBJ1-4; V gene: TRBV4-1; CDR3 protein: CASSLGGVFATNEKLFF; CDR3 DNA: TGCGCCAGCAGCCTGGGAGGGGTCTTTGCGACTAATGAAAAACTGTTTTTT
clone size: -; D gene: -; J gene: TRBJ1-5; V gene: TRBV2; CDR3 protein: CASTLDSSVSNQPQHF; CDR3 DNA: TGTGCCAGCACCCTGGACAGTTCCGTTAGCAATCAGCCCCAGCATTTT
clone size: -; D gene: -; J gene: TRBJ2-7; V gene: TRBV18; CDR3 protein: CASSPPLTYEQYF; CDR3 DNA: TGTGCCAGCTCACCACCGCTAACCTACGAGCAGTACTTC